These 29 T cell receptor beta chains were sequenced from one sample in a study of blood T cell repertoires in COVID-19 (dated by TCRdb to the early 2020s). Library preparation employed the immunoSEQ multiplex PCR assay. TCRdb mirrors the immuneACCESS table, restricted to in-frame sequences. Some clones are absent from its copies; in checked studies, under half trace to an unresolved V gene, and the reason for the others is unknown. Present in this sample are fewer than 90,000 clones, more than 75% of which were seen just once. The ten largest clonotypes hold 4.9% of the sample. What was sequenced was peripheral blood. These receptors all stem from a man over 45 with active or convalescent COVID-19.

CDR3 protein: CATNSRGDQPQHF. The CDR3, as DNA: TGTGCCACAAATAGCAGGGGAGATCAGCCCCAGCATTTT. The chain employs TRBV24-1 and TRBJ1-5; TRBD1 might be the D (6 bases). Per germline, CDR1 KGHDR and CDR2 SFDVKD. Between the trimmed V and J ends, which lost 10 bases and 5 bases, there was a span of 14 bases. The CDR3 covers 13 residues.

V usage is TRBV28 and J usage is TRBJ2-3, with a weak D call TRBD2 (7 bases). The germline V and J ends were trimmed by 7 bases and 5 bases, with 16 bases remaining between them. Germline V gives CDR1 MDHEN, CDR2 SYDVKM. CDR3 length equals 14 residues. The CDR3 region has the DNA TGTGCCAGCACCGCGGGGGCGAGGGTAGATACGCAGTATTTT. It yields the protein CASTAGARVDTQYF.

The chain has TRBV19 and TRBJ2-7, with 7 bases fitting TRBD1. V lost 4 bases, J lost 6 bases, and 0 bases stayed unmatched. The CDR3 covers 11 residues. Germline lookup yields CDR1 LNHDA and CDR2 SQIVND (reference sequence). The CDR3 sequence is CASSRQGEQYF. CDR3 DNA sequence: TGTGCCAGTAGTAGACAGGGCGAGCAGTACTTC.

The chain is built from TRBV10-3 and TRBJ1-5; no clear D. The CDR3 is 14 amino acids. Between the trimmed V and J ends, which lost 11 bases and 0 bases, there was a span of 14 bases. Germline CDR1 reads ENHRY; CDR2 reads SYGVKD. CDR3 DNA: TGTGCCTCTTCGAGGAGTACTAGCAATCAGCCCCAGCATTTT. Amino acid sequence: CASSRSTSNQPQHF.

The CDR3: CASSPRDTYNEQFF. The CDR3 DNA follows: TGTGCCAGCTCACCACGGGACACCTACAATGAGCAGTTCTTC. The rearrangement links TRBV18 to TRBJ2-1; D possibly corresponds to TRBD1 (6 bases). V was shortened by 1 base and J by 2 bases, with 6 bases between the two germline ends. CDR1 and CDR2 from the germline V gene are KGHSH and LQKENI. CDR3 length: 14 amino acids.

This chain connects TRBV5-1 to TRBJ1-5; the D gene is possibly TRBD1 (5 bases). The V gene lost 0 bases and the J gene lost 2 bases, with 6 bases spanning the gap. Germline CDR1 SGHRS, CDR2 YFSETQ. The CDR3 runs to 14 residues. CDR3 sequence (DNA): TGCGCCAGCAGCTTGGGGGGGGGCAATCAGCCCCAGCATTTT. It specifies CASSLGGGNQPQHF.

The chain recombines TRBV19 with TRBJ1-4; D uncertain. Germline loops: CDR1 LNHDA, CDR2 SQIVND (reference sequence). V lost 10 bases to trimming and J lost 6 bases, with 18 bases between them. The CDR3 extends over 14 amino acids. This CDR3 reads CATRSSRVYEKLFF. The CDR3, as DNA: TGTGCCACTAGGTCCTCCCGAGTCTATGAAAAACTGTTTTTT.

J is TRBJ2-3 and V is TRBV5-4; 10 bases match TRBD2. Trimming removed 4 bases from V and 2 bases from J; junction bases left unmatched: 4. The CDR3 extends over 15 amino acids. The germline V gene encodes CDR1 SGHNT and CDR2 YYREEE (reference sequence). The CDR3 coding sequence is TGTGCCAGCAGCCGTAGCGGGGGGAACACAGATACGCAGTATTTT. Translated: CASSRSGGNTDTQYF.

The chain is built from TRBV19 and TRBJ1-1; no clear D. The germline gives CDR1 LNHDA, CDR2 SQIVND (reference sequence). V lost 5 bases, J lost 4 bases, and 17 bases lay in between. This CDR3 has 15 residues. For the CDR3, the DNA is TGTGCCAGTAGTGCGGGGATCGCCTTGGGCACTGAAGCTTTCTTT. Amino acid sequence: CASSAGIALGTEAFF.

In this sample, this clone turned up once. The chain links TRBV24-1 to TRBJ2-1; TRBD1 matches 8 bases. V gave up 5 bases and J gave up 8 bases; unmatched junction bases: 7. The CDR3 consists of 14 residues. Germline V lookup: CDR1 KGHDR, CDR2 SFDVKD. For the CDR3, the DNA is TGTGCCACCAGTGGGGCAGGGGGCGGGGATGAGCAGTTCTTC. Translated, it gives CATSGAGGGDEQFF.

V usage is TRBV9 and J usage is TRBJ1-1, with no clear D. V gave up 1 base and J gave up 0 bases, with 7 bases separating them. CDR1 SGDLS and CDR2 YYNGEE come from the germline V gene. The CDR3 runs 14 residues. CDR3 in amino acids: CASSVQAMNTEAFF. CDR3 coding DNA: TGTGCCAGCAGCGTACAGGCCATGAACACTGAAGCTTTCTTT.

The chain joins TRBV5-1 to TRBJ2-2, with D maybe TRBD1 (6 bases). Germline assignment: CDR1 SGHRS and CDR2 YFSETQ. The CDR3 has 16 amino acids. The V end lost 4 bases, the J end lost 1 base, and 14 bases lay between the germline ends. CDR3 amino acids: CASSPMTGLNTGELFF. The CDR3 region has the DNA TGCGCCAGCAGCCCAATGACAGGATTGAACACCGGGGAGCTGTTTTTT. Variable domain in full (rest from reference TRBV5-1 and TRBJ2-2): KAGVTQTPRYLIKTRGQQVTLSCSPISGHRSVSWYQQTPGQGLQFLFEYFSETQRNKGNFPGRFSGRQFSNSRSEMNVSTLELGDSALYLCASSPMTGLNTGELFFGEGSRLTVL.

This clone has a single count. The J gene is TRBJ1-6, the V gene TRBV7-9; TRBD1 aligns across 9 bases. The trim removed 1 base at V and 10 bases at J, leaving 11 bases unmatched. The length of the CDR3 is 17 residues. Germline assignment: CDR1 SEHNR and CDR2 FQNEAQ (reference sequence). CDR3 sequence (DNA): TGTGCCAGCAGCTTAGTTCCCTGGACAGGGGAGAGATCACCCCTCCACTTT. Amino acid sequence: CASSLVPWTGERSPLHF.

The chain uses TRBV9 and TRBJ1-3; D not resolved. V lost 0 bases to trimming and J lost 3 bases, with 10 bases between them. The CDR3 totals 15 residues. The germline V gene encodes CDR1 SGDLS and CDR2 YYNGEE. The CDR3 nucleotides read TGTGCCAGCAGCGTAGCCGGTTCTCTTGGAAACACCATATATTTT. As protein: CASSVAGSLGNTIYF.

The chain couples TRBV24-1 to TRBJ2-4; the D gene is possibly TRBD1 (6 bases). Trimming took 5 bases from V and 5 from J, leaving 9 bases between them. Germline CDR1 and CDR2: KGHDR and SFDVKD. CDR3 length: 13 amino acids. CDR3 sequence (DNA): TGTGCCACCAGTGTGACAGGACAAAACATTCAGTACTTC. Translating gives CATSVTGQNIQYF.

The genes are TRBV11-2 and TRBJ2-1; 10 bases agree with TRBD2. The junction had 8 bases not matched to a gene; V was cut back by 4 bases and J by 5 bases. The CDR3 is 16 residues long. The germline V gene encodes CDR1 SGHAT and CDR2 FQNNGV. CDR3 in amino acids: CASSSPGTSVHNEQFF. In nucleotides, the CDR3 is TGTGCCAGCAGCTCCCCCGGGACTAGCGTTCACAATGAGCAGTTCTTC. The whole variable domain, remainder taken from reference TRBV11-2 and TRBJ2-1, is EAGVAQSPRYKIIEKRQSVAFWCNPISGHATLYWYQQILGQGPKLLIQFQNNGVVDDSQLPKDRFSAERLKGVDSTLKIQPAKLEDSAVYLCASSSPGTSVHNEQFFGPGTRLTVL.

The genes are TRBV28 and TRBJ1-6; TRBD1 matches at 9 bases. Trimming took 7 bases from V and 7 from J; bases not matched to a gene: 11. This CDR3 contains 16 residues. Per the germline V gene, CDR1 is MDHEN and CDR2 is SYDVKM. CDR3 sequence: CASTQWDRDGNSPLHF. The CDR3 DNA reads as TGTGCCAGCACCCAGTGGGACAGGGACGGGAATTCACCCCTCCACTTT.

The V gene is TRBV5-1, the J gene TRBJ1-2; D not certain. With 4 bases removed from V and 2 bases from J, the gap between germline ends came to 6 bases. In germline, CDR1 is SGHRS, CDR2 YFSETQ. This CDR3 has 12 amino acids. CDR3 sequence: CASSPGNYGYTF. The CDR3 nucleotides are TGCGCCAGCAGCCCGGGGAACTATGGCTACACCTTC.

As DNA, the CDR3 is TGTGCCAGCAGTTTCGGGACAGAGCAGTTCTTC. Translated, it gives CASSFGTEQFF. The rearrangement uses TRBV3-1 (or the pseudogene TRBV3-2) and TRBJ2-1; D is possibly TRBD1 (6 bases). Trimming left V 6 bases short and J 10 bases short, with 10 bases between. From germline, CDR1 is LGHDT and CDR2 YNNKEL (reference sequence). The CDR3 sequence is 11 residues long.

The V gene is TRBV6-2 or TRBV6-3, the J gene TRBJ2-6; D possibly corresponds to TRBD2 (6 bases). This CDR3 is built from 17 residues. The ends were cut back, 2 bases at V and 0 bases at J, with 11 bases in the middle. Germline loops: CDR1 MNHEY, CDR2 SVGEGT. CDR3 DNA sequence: TGTGCCAGCAGTTACCTGGGACTGTTCTCTGGGGCCAACGTCCTGACTTTC. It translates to CASSYLGLFSGANVLTF.

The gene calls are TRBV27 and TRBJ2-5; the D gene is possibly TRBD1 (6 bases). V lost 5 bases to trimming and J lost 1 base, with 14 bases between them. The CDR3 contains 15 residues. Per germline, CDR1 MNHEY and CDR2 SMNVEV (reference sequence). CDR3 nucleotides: TGTGCCAGCAGTACCAGACAGGCCCGCCAAGAGACCCAGTACTTC. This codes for CASSTRQARQETQYF.

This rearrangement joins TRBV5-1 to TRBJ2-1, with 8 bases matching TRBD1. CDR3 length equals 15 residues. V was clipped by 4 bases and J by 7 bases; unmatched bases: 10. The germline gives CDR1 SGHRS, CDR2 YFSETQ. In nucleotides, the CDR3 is TGCGCCAGCAGCCCCGGACAGGGAAGGAATAATGAGCAGTTCTTC. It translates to CASSPGQGRNNEQFF. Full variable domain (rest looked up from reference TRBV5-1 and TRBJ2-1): KAGVTQTPRYLIKTRGQQVTLSCSPISGHRSVSWYQQTPGQGLQFLFEYFSETQRNKGNFPGRFSGRQFSNSRSEMNVSTLELGDSALYLCASSPGQGRNNEQFFGPGTRLTVL.

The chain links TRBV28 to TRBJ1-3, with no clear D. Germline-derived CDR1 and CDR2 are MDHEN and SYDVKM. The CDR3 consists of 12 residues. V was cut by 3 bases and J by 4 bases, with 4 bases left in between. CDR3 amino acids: CASSFSGNTIYF. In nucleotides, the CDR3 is TGTGCCAGCAGTTTCTCCGGAAACACCATATATTTT.

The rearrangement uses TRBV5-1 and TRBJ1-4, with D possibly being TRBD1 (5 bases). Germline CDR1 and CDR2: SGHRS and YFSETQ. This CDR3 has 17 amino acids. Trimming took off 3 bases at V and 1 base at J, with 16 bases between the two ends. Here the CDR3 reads CASSYSQVSGTNEKLFF. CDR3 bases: TGCGCCAGCAGCTACTCACAGGTGTCTGGAACTAATGAAAAACTGTTTTTT.

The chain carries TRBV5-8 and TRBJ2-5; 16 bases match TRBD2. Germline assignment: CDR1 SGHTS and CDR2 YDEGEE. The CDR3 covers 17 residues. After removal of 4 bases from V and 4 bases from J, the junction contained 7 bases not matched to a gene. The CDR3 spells CASSPGTSGGVRETQYF. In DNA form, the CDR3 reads TGTGCCAGCAGCCCCGGGACTAGCGGGGGGGTACGAGAGACCCAGTACTTC.

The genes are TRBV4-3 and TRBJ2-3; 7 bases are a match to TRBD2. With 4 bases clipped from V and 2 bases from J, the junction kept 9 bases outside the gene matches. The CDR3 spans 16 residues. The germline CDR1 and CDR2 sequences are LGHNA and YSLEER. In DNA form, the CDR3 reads TGCGCCAGCAGCCTGACGGGGAGCGGGACCACAGATACGCAGTATTTT. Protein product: CASSLTGSGTTDTQYF.

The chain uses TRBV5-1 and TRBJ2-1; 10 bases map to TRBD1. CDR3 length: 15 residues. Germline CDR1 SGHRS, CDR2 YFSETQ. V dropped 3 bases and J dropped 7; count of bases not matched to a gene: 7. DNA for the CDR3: TGCGCCAGCAGCTCCCGGGGGACAGGGGTAAATGAGCAGTTCTTC. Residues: CASSSRGTGVNEQFF. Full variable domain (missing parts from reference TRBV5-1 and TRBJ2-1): KAGVTQTPRYLIKTRGQQVTLSCSPISGHRSVSWYQQTPGQGLQFLFEYFSETQRNKGNFPGRFSGRQFSNSRSEMNVSTLELGDSALYLCASSSRGTGVNEQFFGPGTRLTVL.

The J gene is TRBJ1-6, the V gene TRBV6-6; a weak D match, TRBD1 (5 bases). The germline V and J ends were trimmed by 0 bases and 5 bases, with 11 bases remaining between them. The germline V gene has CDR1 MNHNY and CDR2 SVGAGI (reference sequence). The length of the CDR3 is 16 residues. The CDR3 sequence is CASSYSNRGDNSPLHF. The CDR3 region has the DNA TGTGCCAGCAGTTACTCGAACCGGGGGGATAATTCACCCCTCCACTTT.

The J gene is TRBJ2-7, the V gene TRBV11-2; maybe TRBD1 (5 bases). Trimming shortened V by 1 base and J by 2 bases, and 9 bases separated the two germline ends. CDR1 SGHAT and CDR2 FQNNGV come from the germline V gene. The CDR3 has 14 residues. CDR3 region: CASSLVGVTYEQYV. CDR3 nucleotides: TGTGCCAGCAGCTTAGTAGGGGTTACCTACGAGCAGTACGTC.